The 11 T cell receptor beta chains below come from one sample, sequenced in a study of blood T cell repertoires in COVID-19. Generated by immunoSEQ multiplex PCR, the TCRdb table keeps only in-frame clones and is missing some. The table has roughly 150,000 clones, roughly four fifths seen once; the top ten hold under 13%. Specimen: peripheral blood. These receptors were taken from a man between 65 and 85 years old with active or convalescent COVID-19.

The chain employs TRBV7-9 and TRBJ1-5; 8 bases are shared with TRBD1. Trimming at V came to 1 base and at J to 6 bases, leaving 5 bases not matched to a gene. CDR1 is SEHNR and CDR2 is FQNEAQ in the germline V gene (reference sequence). This CDR3 region has 15 residues. CDR3 sequence reads: CASSLGQGLSQPQHF. Here the CDR3 DNA reads TGTGCCAGCAGCTTAGGACAGGGGCTGAGTCAGCCCCAGCATTTT.

This clone has only a few counts. The V and J genes are TRBV6-5 and TRBJ1-1; 7 bases are a match to TRBD1. J gave up 1 base and V 5 bases, and 7 bases lay outside the gene matches. The CDR3 has 15 amino acids. In germline, CDR1 is MNHEY, CDR2 SVGAGI. The CDR3 DNA reads as TGTGCCAGCAGTATCCACAGGGGCCCGAACACTGAAGCTTTCTTT. Its translation: CASSIHRGPNTEAFF.

V gene TRBV28 combines with J gene TRBJ1-5; tentatively, D is TRBD1 (6 bases). Germline CDR1 is MDHEN and CDR2 is SYDVKM. The CDR3 is made up of 15 amino acids. With 4 bases removed from V and 6 bases from J, the gap between germline ends came to 16 bases. CDR3 nucleotide sequence: TGTGCCAGCAGTTCCGGCCAGGGGTTTACTCAGCCCCAGCATTTT. Translated, it gives CASSSGQGFTQPQHF.

J is TRBJ2-1 and V is TRBV7-3; 7 nucleotides line up with TRBD2. The V gene's germline CDR1 is SGHTA and CDR2 FQGTGA. With 4 bases clipped from V and 0 bases from J, the junction kept 6 bases outside the gene matches. The CDR3 has 16 residues. The CDR3 DNA reads TGTGCCAGCAGCTCCCAGCGGGACGGCTCCTACAATGAGCAGTTCTTC. Encoded protein: CASSSQRDGSYNEQFF.

The chain is built from TRBV6-2 or TRBV6-3 and TRBJ1-2; no definite D call. The CDR3 totals 13 residues. V was clipped by 5 bases and J by 4 bases, with 11 bases between them. Germline V gives CDR1 MNHEY, CDR2 SVGEGT. Written as DNA, the CDR3 is TGTGCCAGCAGTGTGAGGGAGGGCTATGGCTACACCTTC. Translated: CASSVREGYGYTF.

CDR3 protein: CASSPGGRSGETQYF. CDR3 DNA: TGTGCCAGCAGCCCGGGGGGGCGCTCGGGCGAGACCCAGTACTTC. The chain combines TRBV7-2 with TRBJ2-5; 8 bases match TRBD2. CDR1 and CDR2 (germline): SGHTA, FQGNSA. CDR3 length: 15 amino acids. V lost 5 bases and J lost 5; bases outside the gene matches: 10.

This clone was counted a few times. The J gene is TRBJ2-5, the V gene TRBV5-1; maybe TRBD1 (6 bases). The V end was cut by 1 base, the J end by 4 bases, with 11 bases between. Germline V CDR1 and CDR2: SGHRS, YFSETQ. The CDR3 runs 14 residues. The CDR3 is CASSLRGRGETQYF. CDR3 DNA: TGCGCCAGCAGCTTGCGAGGCAGGGGAGAGACCCAGTACTTC. Combining the CDR3 with reference TRBV5-1 and TRBJ2-5 gives the whole variable domain KAGVTQTPRYLIKTRGQQVTLSCSPISGHRSVSWYQQTPGQGLQFLFEYFSETQRNKGNFPGRFSGRQFSNSRSEMNVSTLELGDSALYLCASSLRGRGETQYFGPGTRLLVL.

V gene TRBV10-3 combines with J gene TRBJ2-7, with TRBD1 identical over 7 bases. The germline gives CDR1 ENHRY, CDR2 SYGVKD. CDR3 size: 13 residues. The trim removed 10 bases at V and 0 bases at J, leaving 6 bases unmatched. The chain's CDR3 is CATQDRNSYEQYF. Here the CDR3 DNA reads TGTGCCACCCAGGACAGGAACTCCTACGAGCAGTACTTC.

This clone was detected many times. V gene TRBV27 combines with J gene TRBJ2-7; weak D call: TRBD2 (7 bases). CDR1 and CDR2 (germline): MNHEY, SMNVEV (reference sequence). V was pared by 2 bases and J by 0 bases, with 11 bases between. The CDR3 spans 15 residues. CDR3 amino acids: CASSLLAGASYEQYF. CDR3 bases: TGTGCCAGCAGTTTACTGGCGGGGGCCTCCTACGAGCAGTACTTC.

This chain joins TRBV2 and TRBJ1-6; 9 nucleotides match TRBD1. The CDR3 consists of 14 residues. Germline CDR1 and CDR2: SNHLY and FYNNEI. V lost 8 bases, J lost 11 bases, and 10 bases stayed unmatched. CDR3 protein: CASFSDRGGPPLHF. The DNA for the CDR3 is TGTGCCAGCTTTTCGGACAGGGGCGGGCCACCCCTCCACTTT.

There are a few counts of this clone. The chain has TRBV4-1 and TRBJ1-6, with 9 bases matching TRBD1. This CDR3 contains 14 residues. Germline assignment: CDR1 MGHRA and CDR2 YSYEKL. V lost 4 bases and J lost 5; bases outside the gene matches: 0. The CDR3 DNA reads TGCGCCAGCAGCCGGGACAGGGATAATTCACCCCTCCACTTT. This gives the protein CASSRDRDNSPLHF.